This T cell receptor beta chain was sequenced in a study of blood T cell repertoires in COVID-19. Study-level information: Sources were T cells, B-cell-depleted T cells, or PBMCs; the material itself was cDNA or gDNA.

The CDR3 consists of 14 residues. Germline CDR1 and CDR2: PRHDT and FYEKMQ (reference sequence). V was cut by 5 bases and J by 5 bases, with 15 bases left in between. Authors' processing steps: How many nucleated cells were present was estimated from reference gene primer amplification. Libraries were prepared by immunoSEQ multiplex PCR; TCRdb keeps only in-frame clonotypes and omits some of them. That table is the source of V, J and clone size, and D and trimming were worked out from the DNA. The top ten clones hold under 30% of a sample with about 200,000 clones, over 70% of them seen once. The TCR sequence derives from a middle-aged man with acute or convalescent COVID-19. Sequenced material: peripheral blood. This chain links TRBV13 with TRBJ1-2, with D hard to call. This CDR3 reads CASSPQLKVYGYTF. The CDR3 DNA reads as TGTGCCAGCAGCCCACAGCTGAAGGTGTATGGCTACACCTTC.